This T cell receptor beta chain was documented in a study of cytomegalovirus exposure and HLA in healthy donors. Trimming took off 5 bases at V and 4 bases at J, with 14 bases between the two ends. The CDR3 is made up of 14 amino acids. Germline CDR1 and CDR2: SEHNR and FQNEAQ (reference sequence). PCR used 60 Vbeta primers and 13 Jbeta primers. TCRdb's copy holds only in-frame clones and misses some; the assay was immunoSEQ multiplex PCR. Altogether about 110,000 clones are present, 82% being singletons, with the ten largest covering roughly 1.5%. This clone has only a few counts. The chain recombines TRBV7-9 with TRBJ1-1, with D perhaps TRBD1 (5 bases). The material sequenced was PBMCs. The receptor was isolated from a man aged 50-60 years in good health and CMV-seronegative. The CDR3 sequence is CASSPGGLGTEAFF. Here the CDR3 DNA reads TGTGCCAGCAGCCCGGGGGGATTAGGCACTGAAGCTTTCTTT.